This record covers a single T cell receptor beta chain. Antigen: not known. Gene and germline names: mouse. Sequencing ends 1 residue short of the CDR3 end; the germline J gene provides the rest. The CDR3 contains 14 residues. Germline assignment: CDR1 SGHSA and CDR2 FRNQAP. The ends lost 6 bases at V and 3 bases at J; junction bases unmatched: 2. This record belongs to a study of tissue T cells after allogeneic stem cell transplantation. The study's findings and limits: Only a limited share of tissue TCRs appeared in blood or spleen.

Time point of the sample: mouse harvest day 14 after allogeneic transplant. Each mouse received 10^7 T-cell-depleted marrow cells plus 10^6 splenic CD5+ T cells by tail vein. This table comes from immunoSEQ multiplex PCR, and its TCRdb copy is limited to in-frame clones, with some not included. The sample holds about 5,000 clones, about 40% seen once. Sequencing used gut tissue. This clonotype originated in a female BALB/c mouse given C57BL/6 T cells with graft-versus-host disease after an allogeneic hematopoietic cell transplant. The chain employs TRBV16 and TRBJ2-5; TRBD2 matches at 11 bases. The CDR3 spells CASRDWGGQDTQYF. CDR3 DNA, as far as it was read: TGTGCAAGCAGAGACTGGGGGGGGCAAGACACCCAGTAC. Full variable domain (rest looked up from reference TRBV16 and TRBJ2-5): NAGVIQTPRHKVTGKGQEATLWCEPISGHSAVFWYRQTIVQGLEFLTYFRNQAPIDDSGMPKERFSAQMPNQSHSTLKIQSTQPQDSAVYLCASRDWGGQDTQYFGPGTRLLVL.